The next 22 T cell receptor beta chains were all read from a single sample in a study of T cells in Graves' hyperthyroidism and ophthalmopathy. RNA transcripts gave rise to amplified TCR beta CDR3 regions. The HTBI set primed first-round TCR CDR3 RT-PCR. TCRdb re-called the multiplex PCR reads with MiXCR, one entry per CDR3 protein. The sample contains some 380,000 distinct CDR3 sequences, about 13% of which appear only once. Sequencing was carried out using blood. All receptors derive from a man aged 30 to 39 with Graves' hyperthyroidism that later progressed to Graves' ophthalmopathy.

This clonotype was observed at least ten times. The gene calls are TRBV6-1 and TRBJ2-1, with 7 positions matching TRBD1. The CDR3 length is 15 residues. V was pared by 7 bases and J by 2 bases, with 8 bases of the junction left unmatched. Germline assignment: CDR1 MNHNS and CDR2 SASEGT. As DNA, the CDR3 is TGTGCCAGCAAACCATACAGGGGTCCCTACAATGAGCAGTTCTTC. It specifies CASKPYRGPYNEQFF.

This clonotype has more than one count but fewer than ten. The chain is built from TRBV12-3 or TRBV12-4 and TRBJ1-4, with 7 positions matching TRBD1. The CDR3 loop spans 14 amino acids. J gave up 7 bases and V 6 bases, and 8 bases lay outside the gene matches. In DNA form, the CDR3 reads TGTGCCAGCAGCAGACAGGGAGGCACTGAAAAACTGTTTTTT. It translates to CASSRQGGTEKLFF.

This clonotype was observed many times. The DNA for the CDR3 is TGTGCCTGGAGTGCAGACAGGCCCTATGGCTACACCTTC. Amino acids: CAWSADRPYGYTF. The V gene is TRBV30, the J gene TRBJ1-2; D might be TRBD1 (6 bases). The CDR3 runs 13 residues. Trimming cost V 1 base and J 4 bases, with 10 bases left between them. Germline V gene data show CDR1 as GTSNPN and CDR2 as SVGIG (reference sequence).

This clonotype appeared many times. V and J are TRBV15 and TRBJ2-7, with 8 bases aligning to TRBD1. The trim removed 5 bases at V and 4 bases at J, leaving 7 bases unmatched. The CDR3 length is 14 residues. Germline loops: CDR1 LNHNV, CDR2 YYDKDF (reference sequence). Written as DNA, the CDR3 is TGTGCCACCAGCCAGGACAGGGATTCATACGAGCAGTACTTC. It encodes CATSQDRDSYEQYF.

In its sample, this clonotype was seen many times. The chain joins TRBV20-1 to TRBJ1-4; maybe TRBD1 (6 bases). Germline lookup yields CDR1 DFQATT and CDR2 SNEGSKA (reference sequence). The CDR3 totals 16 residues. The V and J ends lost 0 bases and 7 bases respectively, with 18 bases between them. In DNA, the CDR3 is TGCAGTGCTAGAGATAGTTTTACACAGGGAAGTGAAAAACTGTTTTTT. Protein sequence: CSARDSFTQGSEKLFF.

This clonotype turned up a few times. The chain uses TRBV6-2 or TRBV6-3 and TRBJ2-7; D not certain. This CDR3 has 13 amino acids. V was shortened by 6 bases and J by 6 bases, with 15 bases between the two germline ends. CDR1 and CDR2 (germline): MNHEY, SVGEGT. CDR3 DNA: TGTGCCAGCAGCCACGCGGTAGCTTCCGAGCAGTACTTC. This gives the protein CASSHAVASEQYF.

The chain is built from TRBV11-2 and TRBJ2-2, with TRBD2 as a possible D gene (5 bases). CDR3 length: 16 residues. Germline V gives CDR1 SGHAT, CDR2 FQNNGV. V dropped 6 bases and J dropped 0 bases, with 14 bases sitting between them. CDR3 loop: CASRELRGSNTGELFF. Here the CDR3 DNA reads TGTGCCAGCAGAGAACTCCGGGGATCGAACACCGGGGAGCTGTTTTTT.

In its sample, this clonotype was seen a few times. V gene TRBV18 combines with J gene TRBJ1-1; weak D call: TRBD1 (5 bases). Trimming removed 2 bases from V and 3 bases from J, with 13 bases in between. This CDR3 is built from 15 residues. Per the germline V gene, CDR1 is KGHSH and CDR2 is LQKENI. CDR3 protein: CASSPYSGLDTEAFF. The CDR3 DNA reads TGTGCCAGCTCACCATACTCGGGGCTGGACACTGAAGCTTTCTTT.

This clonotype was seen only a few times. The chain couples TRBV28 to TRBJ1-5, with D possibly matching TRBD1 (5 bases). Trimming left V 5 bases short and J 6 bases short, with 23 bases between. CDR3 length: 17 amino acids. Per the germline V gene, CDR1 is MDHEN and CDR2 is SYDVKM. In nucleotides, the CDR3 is TGTGCCAGCAGTCCCCCCATCGGGTCGGGGGGAGGTCAGCCCCAGCATTTT. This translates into CASSPPIGSGGGQPQHF.

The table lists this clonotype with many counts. CDR3 sequence (DNA): TGCGCCAGCAGCCAAGCTATGGCCTCGGAAGCTTTCTTT. Translation gives CASSQAMASEAFF. V is TRBV4-1 and J is TRBJ1-1, with no clear D. The V end was cut by 1 base, the J end by 8 bases, with 11 bases between. The length of the CDR3 is 13 residues. CDR1 is MGHRA and CDR2 is YSYEKL in the germline V gene.

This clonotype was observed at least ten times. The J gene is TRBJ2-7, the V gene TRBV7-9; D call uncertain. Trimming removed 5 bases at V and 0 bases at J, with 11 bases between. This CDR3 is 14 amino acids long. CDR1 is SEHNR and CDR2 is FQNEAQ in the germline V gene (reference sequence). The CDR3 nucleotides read TGTGCCAGCAGCCCAGGACGGAACTCCTACGAGCAGTACTTC. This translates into CASSPGRNSYEQYF.

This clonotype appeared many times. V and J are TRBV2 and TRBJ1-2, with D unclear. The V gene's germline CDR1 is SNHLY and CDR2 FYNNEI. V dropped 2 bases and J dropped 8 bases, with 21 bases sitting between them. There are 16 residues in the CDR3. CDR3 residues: CASSEHHWVKKQGYTF. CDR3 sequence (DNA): TGTGCCAGCAGTGAACATCATTGGGTAAAAAAGCAGGGCTACACCTTC.

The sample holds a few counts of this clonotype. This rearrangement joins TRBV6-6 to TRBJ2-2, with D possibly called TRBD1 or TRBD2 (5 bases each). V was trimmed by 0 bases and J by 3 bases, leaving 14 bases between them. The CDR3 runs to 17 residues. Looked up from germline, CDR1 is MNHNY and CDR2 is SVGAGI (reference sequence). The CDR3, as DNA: TGTGCCAGCAGTTACTCGGGGGACCTGGGGGACACCGGGGAGCTGTTTTTT. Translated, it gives CASSYSGDLGDTGELFF.

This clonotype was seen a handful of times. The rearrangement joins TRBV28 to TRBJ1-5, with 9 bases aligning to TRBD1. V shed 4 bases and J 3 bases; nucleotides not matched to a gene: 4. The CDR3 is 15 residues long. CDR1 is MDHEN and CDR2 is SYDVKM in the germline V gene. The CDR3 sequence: CASSSKQGANQPQHF. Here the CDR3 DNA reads TGTGCCAGCAGTTCTAAACAGGGGGCCAATCAGCCCCAGCATTTT.

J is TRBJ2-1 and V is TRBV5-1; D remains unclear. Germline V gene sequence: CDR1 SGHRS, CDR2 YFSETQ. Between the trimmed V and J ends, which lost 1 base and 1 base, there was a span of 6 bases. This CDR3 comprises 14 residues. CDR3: CASSLLASYNEQFF. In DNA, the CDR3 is TGCGCCAGCAGCTTGTTGGCATCCTACAATGAGCAGTTCTTC.

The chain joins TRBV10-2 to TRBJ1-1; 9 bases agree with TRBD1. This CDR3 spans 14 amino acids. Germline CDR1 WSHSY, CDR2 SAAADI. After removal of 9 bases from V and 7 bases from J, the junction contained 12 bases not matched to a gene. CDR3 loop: CASTWTPTGGEAFF. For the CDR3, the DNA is TGCGCCAGTACCTGGACACCGACAGGGGGTGAAGCTTTCTTT.

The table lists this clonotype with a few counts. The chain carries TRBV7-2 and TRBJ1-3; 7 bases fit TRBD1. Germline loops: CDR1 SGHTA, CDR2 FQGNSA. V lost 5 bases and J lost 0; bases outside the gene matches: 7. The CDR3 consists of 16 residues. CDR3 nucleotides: TGTGCCAGCAGCCACGACAGGGCATCCTCTGGAAACACCATATATTTT. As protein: CASSHDRASSGNTIYF.

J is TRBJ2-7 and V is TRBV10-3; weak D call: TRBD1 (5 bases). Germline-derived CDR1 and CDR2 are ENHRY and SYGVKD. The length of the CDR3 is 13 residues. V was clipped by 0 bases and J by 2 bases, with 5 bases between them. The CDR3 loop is CAISESTAYEQYF. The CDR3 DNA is TGTGCCATCAGTGAGTCGACAGCCTACGAGCAGTACTTC.

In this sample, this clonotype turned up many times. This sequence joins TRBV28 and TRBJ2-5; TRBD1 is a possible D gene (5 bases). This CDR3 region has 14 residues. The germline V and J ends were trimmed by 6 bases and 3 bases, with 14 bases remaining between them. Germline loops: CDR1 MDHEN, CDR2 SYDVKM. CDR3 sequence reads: CASSTDTLKETQYF. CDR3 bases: TGTGCCAGCAGCACGGACACGTTGAAAGAGACCCAGTACTTC. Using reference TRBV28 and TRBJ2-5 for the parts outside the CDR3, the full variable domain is DVKVTQSSRYLVKRTGEKVFLECVQDMDHENMFWYRQDPGLGLRLIYFSYDVKMKEKGDIPEGYSVSREKKERFSLILESASTNQTSMYLCASSTDTLKETQYFGPGTRLLVL.

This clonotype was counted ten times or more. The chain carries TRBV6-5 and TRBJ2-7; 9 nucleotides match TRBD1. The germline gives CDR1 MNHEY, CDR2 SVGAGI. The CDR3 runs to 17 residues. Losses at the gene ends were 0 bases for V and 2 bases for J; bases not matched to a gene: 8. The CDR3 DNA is TGTGCCAGCAGTTACTCCCCGGGACAGGGAGGTCCCTACGAGCAGTACTTC. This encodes CASSYSPGQGGPYEQYF.

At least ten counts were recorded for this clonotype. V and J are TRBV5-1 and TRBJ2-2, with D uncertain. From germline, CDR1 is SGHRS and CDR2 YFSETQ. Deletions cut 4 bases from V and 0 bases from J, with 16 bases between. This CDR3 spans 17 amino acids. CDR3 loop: CASSGFQVGANTGELFF. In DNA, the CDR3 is TGCGCCAGCAGCGGGTTCCAGGTTGGCGCGAACACCGGGGAGCTGTTTTTT. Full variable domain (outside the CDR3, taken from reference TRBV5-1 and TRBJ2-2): KAGVTQTPRYLIKTRGQQVTLSCSPISGHRSVSWYQQTPGQGLQFLFEYFSETQRNKGNFPGRFSGRQFSNSRSEMNVSTLELGDSALYLCASSGFQVGANTGELFFGEGSRLTVL.

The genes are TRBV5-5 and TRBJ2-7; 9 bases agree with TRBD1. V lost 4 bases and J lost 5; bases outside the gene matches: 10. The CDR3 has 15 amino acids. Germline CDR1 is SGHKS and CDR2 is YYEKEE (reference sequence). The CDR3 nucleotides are TGTGCCAGCAGCCTACGGGGACAGGGAGCCCACGAGCAGTACTTC. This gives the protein CASSLRGQGAHEQYF.